This T cell receptor beta chain was observed in a study of OX40 agonist ivuxolimab in advanced cancers. Regarding the research as a whole: Ivuxolimab was an agonistic, fully human IgG2 monoclonal antibody directed against OX40 (CD134), a costimulatory receptor. Intravenous ivuxolimab was administered to patients every 2 weeks at six dose levels: 0.01, 0.1, 0.3, 1.5, 3 and 10 mg/kg. Of the approximately 54 dose-escalation patients, hepatocellular carcinoma was present in around 20, melanoma in about 15, renal cell carcinoma in 9 and head and neck cancer in 9. The dose-escalation cohort was roughly 80% male with a mean age of about 65 years, ranging from roughly 20 to 80. Prior anti-PD-1, anti-PD-L1 or anti-CTLA-4 therapy was permitted, and checkpoint inhibitors had been received by about two fifths of dose-escalation patients. Three dose-escalation patients achieved partial responses, one with hepatocellular carcinoma and two with cutaneous melanoma. Peripheral TCRbeta sequencing was intended to test whether TCR sequence diversity was altered and clonal T-cell expansion was caused by ivuxolimab. The paper describes the monotherapy dose-escalation part (N ≈ 49 patients) of the phase I trial of ivuxolimab.

This clone was observed a handful of times. What antigen it recognizes has not been identified. Base qualities were left out, and no much larger clone turns up one base away. Results the study describes overall, beyond this receptor: Partial responders in the 0.1-3.0 mg/kg groups had among the lowest normalized peripheral clonal expansion, especially among CD8+ T cells. After ivuxolimab, expanded clones were on average more numerous among CD8+ T cells than among CD4+ T cells. Low levels of normalized T-cell clonal expansion were also shown by some nonresponding patients. The antigen specificity of the peripheral T cells that underwent clonal expansion was not determined. Clonal expansion of both CD4+ and CD8+ blood T cells was observed from baseline to week 6 at doses 0.1 to 3.0 mg/kg.

To sequence the TCRbeta CDR3 region, genomic DNA was isolated from the sorted cells. The immunoSEQ Assay was used for sequencing of TCRbeta CDR3 regions. In TCRdb, the immuneACCESS table is reduced to in-frame sequences with V and J assigned. These tables do not hold every clone; where another copy was compared, an unresolved V gene accounts for under half, and the others remain unexplained. A total of about 48,000 clones appear in this sample, approximately 90% of them only once. The ten largest clonotypes hold about a tenth of the sample. The trial excluded patients who had a history of autoimmune disease or who were on systemic immunosuppression. Peripheral blood for TCR sequencing was collected from all dose cohorts at baseline, on cycle 4 day 1, and on cycle 7 day 1. The samples were taken from a phase I, first-in-human, multicenter, open-label dose-escalation trial of ivuxolimab. The trial enrolled adults with locally advanced or metastatic head and neck squamous cell, hepatocellular, melanoma or renal cell carcinoma. Before TCR sequencing, CD4+ T cells and CD8+ T cells from peripheral blood were sorted into separate populations.

V is cut back by 0 bases and J by 7 bases, with 6 bases in the junction unmatched. From its cysteine to its phenylalanine, the CDR3 spans 17 amino acids. The CDR3 DNA has 51 bases and is translated from base 1. CDR1 MGHRA and CDR2 YSYEKL are derived from the germline V gene. Here the sequenced sample was CD4+ or CD8+ T cells sorted from blood, taken in a trial of the OX40 agonist ivuxolimab. The rearrangement joined TRBV4-1 to TRBJ1-6; TRBD1 lines up with 10 middle nucleotides. This sequence was found in an adult with an advanced solid tumor such as melanoma, head and neck, liver or kidney cancer. The DNA sequence reads TGCGCCAGCAGCCAAGATCGGACAGGGGGAAGGAATTCACCCCTCCACTTT. Its translation is CASSQDRTGGRNSPLHF.